This TCR beta chain was captured in a study of identifying expanded T cells in peripheral blood (dated by TCRdb to the late 2010s). At the level of the whole study: Separate aliquots of the same genomic DNA pool were sequenced to produce technical replicates, and four replicates were compared in pairs.

No immune events, such as infections, were documented for the healthy donors during the collection period. Blood repertoires from healthy donors were used as a training cohort for calibrating time-dependent variance in a beta-binomial model of differential abundance of T-cell clones. The training cohort included 10 healthy donors, of whom 3 were female and 7 were male. An age range of roughly 29 to 70 years, with an average of 43 years, was recorded for the donors. Whole blood, obtained from a commercial supplier, was collected from each healthy donor at three time points spaced approximately two weeks apart. For immunosequencing, genomic DNA was extracted from whole blood that had not been sorted. To note about this clone: No cognate antigen has been identified for it. No much larger clone exists at a distance of one base, and base qualities are not known.

The immunoSEQ Assay, which relies on bias-controlled multiplex PCR amplification of genomic DNA, was used to profile TCRbeta CDR3 regions. The original methods were these. To quantify the absolute abundance of each unique TCRbeta CDR3 region, the sequences were collapsed and filtered. Differential abundance was tested with a binomial (Fisher-equivalent) model and with a beta-binomial model adding time-dependent variance fitted from healthy donors. Clones with fewer than 5 combined templates were removed, and differential abundance was called for clones with a Benjamini-Hochberg FDR below 0.01. Using the form v = (b*log(k)+a)^2, the beta-binomial variance was modeled as a function of the total template count across the two samples. The clones in this table, taken by TCRdb from immuneACCESS, are in-frame only. Not every clone is retained; where verified, under half of the shortfall comes from an unresolved V gene, and the cause of the rest is unknown. D and trimming were read from the DNA, whereas the V and J calls and clone size are those reported in that table. This sample comprises 100,000 to 150,000 clones, roughly 80% of them detected only once. The top ten hold roughly 3.3% of the sample.

What the work shows at the level of the full study, not this receptor alone: Across all healthy donors, variance in clone template counts between approximately two-week samples was found to increase significantly with total template count. It was expected by the authors that biological variance in healthy repertoires might increase further over much longer intervals, such as months to years. Both the number of clones called differentially abundant and the false-positive rate were significantly reduced by the beta-binomial model across all healthy-donor time intervals. The binomial model flagged about 1.3 differentially abundant clones between technical replicates, compared with about 16.4 over two weeks and 19 over about four weeks.

As encoded in the germline V gene, CDR1 is SGHTA while CDR2 is FQGTGA. The CDR3 runs 12 amino acids, cysteine and phenylalanine included. CDR3 DNA only is kept here, 36 bases in frame from base 1. V is clipped by 5 bases and J by 8 bases, and the sequence between their germline boundaries is 12 bases long. The chain is made from TRBV7-3 and TRBJ1-1; a confident D gene designation cannot be given. The source of this sequence is a person between 18 and 75 years old in good health. The material sequenced was blood. The sequenced DNA: TGTGCCAGCAGCCCCGGTGGGGAGGAAGCTTTCTTT. The encoded protein is CASSPGGEEAFF.